The next 9 T cell receptor beta chains were all read from a single sample in a study of PD-1 and CTLA-4 blockade in melanoma. Profiled with immunoSEQ multiplex PCR; TCRdb holds only in-frame clones, not every one. Found here are about 21,000 clones, around 88% of them singletons; the top ten hold approximately 7.8%. Source: CD8+ T cells from peripheral blood, taken before anti-PD-1 treatment. Source of these receptors: a human donor with melanoma.

The chain recombines TRBV4-3 with TRBJ2-2; possibly TRBD2 for D (5 bases). The CDR3 has 16 residues. CDR1 is LGHNA and CDR2 is YSLEER in the germline V gene. Trimming took off 0 bases at V and 0 bases at J, with 8 bases between the two ends. The CDR3 loop is CASSQERASNTGELFF. CDR3 bases: TGCGCCAGCAGCCAAGAGCGGGCTTCGAACACCGGGGAGCTGTTTTTT.

The rearrangement links TRBV19 to TRBJ2-6, with TRBD1 identical over 7 bases. The CDR3 has 17 residues. The germline V gene encodes CDR1 LNHDA and CDR2 SQIVND (reference sequence). Trimming cost V 5 bases and J 2 bases; bases outside gene matches: 9. This CDR3 is CASSGNRGTAGANVLTF. CDR3 DNA: TGTGCCAGTAGTGGCAACAGGGGCACAGCTGGGGCCAACGTCCTGACTTTC.

The rearrangement links TRBV5-1 to TRBJ1-2; D is unresolved. Trimming cost V 0 bases and J 0 bases, with 9 bases left between them. The CDR3 sequence is 15 residues long. Germline CDR1 SGHRS, CDR2 YFSETQ. The CDR3 DNA reads as TGCGCCAGCAGCTTGGGTGAGGAAGCTAACTATGGCTACACCTTC. This gives the protein CASSLGEEANYGYTF.

The rearrangement joins TRBV30 to TRBJ1-1, with a weak D call TRBD1 (6 bases). The V end was cut by 0 bases, the J end by 4 bases, with 9 bases between. The V gene's germline CDR1 is GTSNPN and CDR2 SVGIG (reference sequence). This CDR3 spans 13 amino acids. The CDR3 nucleotides are TGTGCCTGGAGTGTAGCGGGGGCCACTGAAGCTTTCTTT. Translating it yields CAWSVAGATEAFF. The whole variable domain, filled in from reference TRBV30 and TRBJ1-1, reads SQTIHQWPATLVQPVGSPLSLECTVEGTSNPNLYWYRQAAGRGLQLLFYSVGIGQISSEVPQNLSASRPQDRQFILSSKKLLLSDSGFYLCAWSVAGATEAFFGQGTRLTVV.

V usage is TRBV5-1 and J usage is TRBJ1-1; TRBD1 agrees at 7 bases. Trimming removed 0 bases from V and 4 bases from J; junction bases left unmatched: 6. Looked up from germline, CDR1 is SGHRS and CDR2 is YFSETQ. CDR3 size: 15 residues. The CDR3 nucleotides read TGCGCCAGCAGCTTGGGACAGGGCGTGAGCACTGAAGCTTTCTTT. Amino acid sequence: CASSLGQGVSTEAFF. The full variable domain, completed using reference TRBV5-1 and TRBJ1-1, is KAGVTQTPRYLIKTRGQQVTLSCSPISGHRSVSWYQQTPGQGLQFLFEYFSETQRNKGNFPGRFSGRQFSNSRSEMNVSTLELGDSALYLCASSLGQGVSTEAFFGQGTRLTVV.

The rearrangement joins TRBV12-3 or TRBV12-4 to TRBJ1-3; D uncertain. The CDR3 extends over 13 amino acids. V was clipped by 8 bases and J by 2 bases, with 10 bases between them. The CDR3 nucleotides are TGTGCCAGCCACCCCGGGACTGGAAACACCATATATTTT. Translation: CASHPGTGNTIYF.

The rearrangement uses TRBV27 and TRBJ1-2, with D unclear. The ends were cut back, 10 bases at V and 8 bases at J, with 11 bases in the middle. In germline, CDR1 is MNHEY, CDR2 SMNVEV (reference sequence). This CDR3 spans 10 amino acids. CDR3 DNA: TGTGCCACCAAAGAGCGCGGCTACACCTTC. Its translation: CATKERGYTF.

This rearrangement joins TRBV6-2 or TRBV6-3 to TRBJ1-1; perhaps TRBD1 as D (6 bases). V lost 1 base and J 0 bases, leaving 12 bases between the germline ends. CDR3 length equals 16 residues. Per germline, CDR1 MNHEY and CDR2 SVGEGT. The chain's CDR3 is CASSYWGAGMNTEAFF. CDR3 in DNA: TGTGCCAGCAGTTACTGGGGGGCGGGCATGAACACTGAAGCTTTCTTT.

J is TRBJ1-4 and V is TRBV7-8; D gene unclear. Trimming stripped 5 bases from V and 8 bases from J, with 12 bases between. In germline, CDR1 is SGHVS, CDR2 FQNEAQ. This CDR3 is built from 13 residues. The CDR3 nucleotides read TGTGCCAGCAGCCCTTCGTCACCCGAAAAACTGTTTTTT. This sequence encodes CASSPSSPEKLFF.